This T cell receptor (beta chain) is from a study of cytomegalovirus exposure and HLA in healthy donors. The CDR3 has 15 residues. Germline CDR1 reads MNHNY; CDR2 reads SVGAGI (reference sequence). The V gene end was trimmed by 2 bases and the J gene end by 4 bases; junction bases not matched to a gene: 7. Findings and limits, study-wide: Previously analyzed data showed that most TCR beta V segments were productive at a frequency of about 90% or about 30%. Most TCR sequences were seen very rarely across donors, but some public TCRs occurred in many.

In the case of this clone: Antigen unknown.

In the PCR, 60 Vbeta and 13 Jbeta primers were used. Libraries were prepared by immunoSEQ multiplex PCR; TCRdb keeps only in-frame clonotypes and omits some of them. The sample lists roughly 200,000 clones, around 64% occurring once. The specimen sequenced was PBMCs. The chain is built from TRBV6-6 and TRBJ1-1; TRBD1 agrees at 7 bases. The receptor was derived from a man aged 35-49 years in good health and CMV-seropositive. In DNA form, the CDR3 reads TGTGCCAGCAGTTACGACGGACAGGCGGGCACTGAAGCTTTCTTT. Amino acids: CASSYDGQAGTEAFF.